Listed below are T cell receptor beta chains from one sample, sequenced in a study of shared clonotypes between healthy human individuals. Using immunoSEQ multiplex PCR, the repertoire was profiled, and TCRdb retains in-frame clones only, with some absent. The sample holds some 500,000 clones, about 96% seen once. The source material was naive CD4+ T cells sorted from blood. The receptor source for this set is a woman aged 30 to 39 in good health. Each CDR3 is given with its conserved first and last residue. A D gene is named only where the DNA matches it firmly. Size tells how often a clone was seen (once, few, many) or the class of an expanded clone, and some rows leave it out.

CAIMGGQGANRHGYTF | TGTGCCATCATGGGGGGACAGGGGGCCAATCGGCATGGCTACACCTTC | TRBD1 | TRBV10-3 | NA | TRBJ1-2
CASRDRGEETQYF | TGTGCCAGCAGGGACAGGGGGGAAGAGACCCAGTACTTC | TRBD1 | TRBV27 | NA | TRBJ2-5
CASSQEGNYGYTF | TGTGCCAGCAGCCAAGAAGGGAACTATGGCTACACCTTC | NA | TRBV14 | NA | TRBJ1-2
CASSPGTALILYGYTF | TGTGCCAGCAGTCCCGGGACAGCCCTTATACTCTATGGCTACACCTTC | TRBD1 | TRBV6-6 | NA | TRBJ1-2
CASLQGLSGNTIYF | TGTGCCAGCCTGCAAGGCCTCTCTGGAAACACCATATATTTT | NA | TRBV28 | NA | TRBJ1-3
CASSSPPSTDTQYF | TGTGCCAGCAGTTCCCCCCCTAGCACAGATACGCAGTATTTT | NA | TRBV28 | NA | TRBJ2-3
CASSQIPGGAKNTEAFF | TGTGCCAGCTCACAGATTCCAGGGGGCGCTAAAAACACTGAAGCTTTCTTT | TRBD1 | TRBV18 | NA | TRBJ1-1
CATSAGQLPSEQYF | TGTGCCACCAGCGCAGGACAACTACCCTCCGAGCAGTACTTC | NA | TRBV28 | NA | TRBJ2-7
CASNQAGTTEAFF | TGTGCCAGCAACCAAGCCGGGACCACTGAAGCTTTCTTT | NA | TRBV18 | NA | TRBJ1-1
CASSQDLIAEGSADTQYF | TGCGCCAGCAGCCAAGATCTAATAGCGGAGGGGTCTGCGGATACGCAGTATTTT | NA | TRBV4-1 | NA | TRBJ2-3
CASSEALEQYF | TGTGCCAGCAGTGAAGCGCTCGAGCAGTACTTC | NA | TRBV2 | NA | TRBJ2-7
CASIPQGMYEQYF | TGTGCCAGCATCCCCCAGGGTATGTACGAGCAGTACTTC | NA | TRBV6-1 | once | TRBJ2-7
CASSLGTYNEQFF | TGTGCCAGCAGTTTAGGGACTTACAATGAGCAGTTCTTC | NA | TRBV27 | NA | TRBJ2-1
CASRQTSGVYSGANVLTF | TGTGCCAGTAGGCAAACTAGCGGGGTGTATTCTGGGGCCAACGTCCTGACTTTC | TRBD2 | TRBV19 | NA | TRBJ2-6
CASSPDRGYGYTF | TGTGCCAGCAGCCCCGACAGGGGCTATGGCTACACCTTC | TRBD1 | TRBV7-9 | NA | TRBJ1-2
CASSSGRGLENQPQHF | TGTGCCAGCAGTTCCGGCAGGGGGCTTGAAAATCAGCCCCAGCATTTT | TRBD1 | TRBV28 | NA | TRBJ1-5
CASSIDPPRNSPLHF | TGTGCCAGTAGTATAGATCCCCCGAGGAATTCACCCCTCCACTTT | NA | TRBV19 | NA | TRBJ1-6
CSVEVAYNEQFF | TGCAGCGTTGAAGTGGCCTACAATGAGCAGTTCTTC | NA | TRBV29-1 | NA | TRBJ2-1
CASRSTGGREGLFF | TGTGCCAGCAGATCTACAGGGGGCCGGGAGGGACTGTTTTTT | TRBD1 | TRBV2 | NA | TRBJ1-4
CASSDSGATGELFF | TGTGCCAGCAGTGATTCGGGGGCTACCGGGGAGCTGTTTTTT | NA | TRBV25-1 | NA | TRBJ2-2
CASTGSYNSPLHF | TGTGCCAGCACTGGCTCCTATAATTCACCCCTCCACTTT | NA | TRBV6-6 | NA | TRBJ1-6
CASSLEAGFNEKLFF | TGTGCCAGCAGCTTAGAGGCAGGGTTCAATGAAAAACTGTTTTTT | NA | TRBV7-9 | NA | TRBJ1-4
CASSSGNTIYF | TGTGCCAGCAGTTCTGGAAACACCATATATTTT | NA | TRBV11-2 | NA | TRBJ1-3
CASGSGSFYEQYF | TGTGCCAGCGGGAGCGGGTCGTTCTACGAGCAGTACTTC | NA | TRBV27 | NA | TRBJ2-7
CASRVRESGRDTQYF | TGTGCCAGCAGGGTCAGGGAAAGCGGCCGTGATACGCAGTATTTT | NA | TRBV27 | NA | TRBJ2-3
CASSESGDYEQYF | TGTGCCAGCAGTGAAAGCGGGGATTACGAGCAGTACTTC | TRBD2 | TRBV6-1 | NA | TRBJ2-7
CASSESRQGADEQYF | TGTGCCAGCAGTGAAAGTAGACAGGGGGCCGACGAGCAGTACTTC | TRBD1 | TRBV2 | NA | TRBJ2-7
CASTLQGRGLNTEAFF | TGTGCCAGCACCCTACAGGGGAGGGGGTTGAACACTGAAGCTTTCTTT | TRBD1 | TRBV2 | NA | TRBJ1-1
CASTAWGSRNQPQHF | TGTGCCAGTACCGCTTGGGGTTCGCGCAATCAGCCCCAGCATTTT | NA | TRBV19 | NA | TRBJ1-5
CASSPDRTNEQFF | TGTGCCAGCTCACCGGACAGGACCAATGAGCAGTTCTTC | TRBD1 | TRBV18 | NA | TRBJ2-1
CASSREGSPPEAFF | TGTGCCAGCAGCCGAGAGGGTTCCCCCCCTGAAGCTTTCTTT | NA | TRBV2 | NA | TRBJ1-1
CASSLLAAYEQYF | TGTGCCAGCAGTTTACTAGCGGCCTACGAGCAGTACTTC | TRBD2 | TRBV28 | NA | TRBJ2-7
CASSQGRRGTRNTEAFF | TGTGCCAGCAGCCAGGGTCGTCGAGGGACTAGGAACACTGAAGCTTTCTTT | NA | TRBV28 | NA | TRBJ1-1